These T cell receptor beta chains were read from a single sample in a study of cytomegalovirus exposure and HLA in healthy donors. The data were produced by immunoSEQ multiplex PCR, yet TCRdb's version contains in-frame clones alone and is incomplete. There are 130,000 or so clones in the sample; 70% to 80% occur only once, and less than 2% lies in the top ten. Source material: PBMCs. Every receptor here comes from a female donor in good health and CMV-seropositive. CDR3s include the opening cysteine and the closing phenylalanine or tryptophan. The D gene is left open where the match is weak. Part of the rows lack a size; the others show once, few, many or a class for expanded clones.

clone_size: NA
d_call: TRBD1
v_call: TRBV27
j_call: TRBJ2-7
cdr3_aa: CASSFFQGAGYEQYF
cdr3_nt: TGTGCCAGCAGTTTTTTCCAGGGGGCTGGCTACGAGCAGTACTTC

clone_size: NA
d_call: TRBD2
v_call: TRBV19
j_call: TRBJ2-3
cdr3_aa: CASRERGGPADTQYF
cdr3_nt: TGTGCCAGTAGGGAGCGGGGGGGCCCGGCAGATACGCAGTATTTT

clone_size: few
d_call: TRBD1
v_call: TRBV5-4
j_call: TRBJ2-5
cdr3_aa: CASSLQGEETQYF
cdr3_nt: TGTGCCAGCAGCTTGCAGGGGGAAGAGACCCAGTACTTC

clone_size: NA
d_call: NA
v_call: TRBV5-1
j_call: TRBJ2-1
cdr3_aa: CASSPRQGSSYNEQFF
cdr3_nt: TGCGCCAGCAGCCCCCGGCAGGGGAGCTCCTACAATGAGCAGTTCTTC

clone_size: NA
d_call: TRBD2
v_call: TRBV9
j_call: TRBJ2-5
cdr3_aa: CASSVGAGGQGETQYF
cdr3_nt: TGTGCCAGCAGCGTAGGGGCGGGGGGGCAGGGCGAGACCCAGTACTTC

clone_size: NA
d_call: TRBD1
v_call: TRBV6-5
j_call: TRBJ2-5
cdr3_aa: CASSYIGTEETQYF
cdr3_nt: TGTGCCAGCAGTTACATCGGGACAGAAGAGACCCAGTACTTC

clone_size: NA
d_call: TRBD1
v_call: TRBV7-7
j_call: TRBJ2-5
cdr3_aa: CASSSGTVGETQYF
cdr3_nt: TGTGCCAGCAGCTCGGGGACAGTGGGAGAGACCCAGTACTTC

clone_size: few
d_call: NA
v_call: TRBV19
j_call: TRBJ1-2
cdr3_aa: CASSRQDPTNYGYTF
cdr3_nt: TGTGCCAGTAGTAGACAGGATCCAACTAACTATGGCTACACCTTC

clone_size: NA
d_call: TRBD1
v_call: TRBV5-1
j_call: TRBJ1-6
cdr3_aa: CASSLTTGGESPLHF
cdr3_nt: TGCGCCAGCAGCTTGACCACAGGGGGCGAGTCACCCCTCCACTTT

clone_size: NA
d_call: NA
v_call: TRBV7-2
j_call: TRBJ2-1
cdr3_aa: CASSSNPAEGPHNEQFF
cdr3_nt: TGTGCCAGCAGCTCAAACCCCGCGGAGGGCCCCCACAATGAGCAGTTCTTC

clone_size: NA
d_call: TRBD1
v_call: TRBV11-2
j_call: TRBJ1-3
cdr3_aa: CASSLARTGRNTIYF
cdr3_nt: TGTGCCAGCAGCTTAGCGAGGACAGGAAGAAACACCATATATTTT

clone_size: few
d_call: NA
v_call: TRBV4-1
j_call: TRBJ1-2
cdr3_aa: CASSQDLAGLYGYTF
cdr3_nt: TGCGCCAGCAGCCAAGATCTGGCAGGACTCTATGGCTACACCTTC

clone_size: NA
d_call: TRBD1
v_call: TRBV16
j_call: TRBJ2-7
cdr3_aa: CASSQSAGQGAIEQYF
cdr3_nt: TGTGCCAGCAGCCAATCAGCGGGACAGGGGGCCATCGAGCAGTACTTC

clone_size: NA
d_call: NA
v_call: TRBV18
j_call: TRBJ1-1
cdr3_aa: CASSSNRATEAFF
cdr3_nt: TGTGCCAGCTCATCAAACAGGGCCACTGAAGCTTTCTTT

clone_size: NA
d_call: TRBD1
v_call: TRBV7-3
j_call: TRBJ1-5
cdr3_aa: CASSESPGTGFNQPQHF
cdr3_nt: TGTGCCAGCAGCGAGTCGCCGGGGACAGGGTTCAATCAGCCCCAGCATTTT

clone_size: few
d_call: TRBD1
v_call: TRBV5-1
j_call: TRBJ2-2
cdr3_aa: CASYQGEGTGELFF
cdr3_nt: TGCGCCAGCTATCAGGGGGAAGGCACCGGGGAGCTGTTTTTT

clone_size: NA
d_call: NA
v_call: TRBV6-5
j_call: TRBJ1-4
cdr3_aa: CASSTLSGFNEKLFF
cdr3_nt: TGTGCCAGCAGTACACTATCGGGGTTTAATGAAAAACTGTTTTTT

clone_size: NA
d_call: TRBD1
v_call: TRBV19
j_call: TRBJ1-5
cdr3_aa: CASTQNEGTGENQPQHF
cdr3_nt: TGTGCCAGTACTCAGAACGAAGGGACAGGGGAGAATCAGCCCCAGCATTTT

clone_size: few
d_call: TRBD2
v_call: TRBV9
j_call: TRBJ2-5
cdr3_aa: CASSVGRAGTQETQYF
cdr3_nt: TGTGCCAGCAGCGTAGGGAGAGCGGGGACTCAAGAGACCCAGTACTTC

clone_size: NA
d_call: TRBD1
v_call: TRBV30
j_call: TRBJ2-2
cdr3_aa: CAWSVLWQGAGELFF
cdr3_nt: TGTGCCTGGAGTGTACTATGGCAGGGGGCCGGGGAGCTGTTTTTT

clone_size: NA
d_call: NA
v_call: TRBV19
j_call: TRBJ2-7
cdr3_aa: CASSDREVIEQYF
cdr3_nt: TGTGCCAGTAGTGACAGGGAGGTCATCGAGCAGTACTTC

clone_size: few
d_call: NA
v_call: TRBV20-1
j_call: TRBJ2-1
cdr3_aa: CSAREGGRKFF
cdr3_nt: TGCAGTGCTAGAGAAGGGGGTCGTAAGTTCTTC

clone_size: NA
d_call: NA
v_call: TRBV28
j_call: TRBJ1-5
cdr3_aa: CASSPGWGLDQPQHF
cdr3_nt: TGTGCCAGCAGCCCAGGGTGGGGTCTTGATCAGCCCCAGCATTTT

clone_size: NA
d_call: NA
v_call: TRBV11-2
j_call: TRBJ2-7
cdr3_aa: CASSHILSEQYF
cdr3_nt: TGTGCCAGCAGCCACATTCTCAGCGAGCAGTACTTC

clone_size: NA
d_call: NA
v_call: TRBV5-6
j_call: TRBJ1-2
cdr3_aa: CASSFRPSSGYTF
cdr3_nt: TGTGCCAGCAGCTTCAGGCCCTCATCTGGCTACACCTTC

clone_size: NA
d_call: NA
v_call: TRBV6-6
j_call: TRBJ1-1
cdr3_aa: CASSTPGAEAFF
cdr3_nt: TGTGCCAGCAGTACGCCGGGGGCTGAAGCTTTCTTT

clone_size: NA
d_call: NA
v_call: TRBV11-2
j_call: TRBJ2-5
cdr3_aa: CASSFHSRQGSETQYF
cdr3_nt: TGTGCCAGCAGCTTCCATTCAAGGCAGGGTTCCGAGACCCAGTACTTC

clone_size: NA
d_call: TRBD1
v_call: TRBV9
j_call: TRBJ1-2
cdr3_aa: CASSGQWAGGGYTF
cdr3_nt: TGTGCCAGCAGCGGCCAGTGGGCAGGGGGCGGCTACACCTTC

clone_size: once
d_call: TRBD2
v_call: TRBV7-2
j_call: TRBJ2-4
cdr3_aa: CASSSPLAGVAKNIQYF
cdr3_nt: TGTGCCAGCAGCTCCCCTCTAGCGGGAGTAGCCAAAAACATTCAGTACTTC

clone_size: NA
d_call: TRBD1
v_call: TRBV7-9
j_call: TRBJ1-2
cdr3_aa: CASRDREYGYTF
cdr3_nt: TGTGCCAGCAGGGACAGGGAGTATGGCTACACCTTC

clone_size: few
d_call: TRBD1
v_call: TRBV6-6
j_call: TRBJ1-2
cdr3_aa: CASTPDRVDGYTF
cdr3_nt: TGTGCCAGCACCCCGGACAGGGTTGATGGCTACACCTTC

clone_size: NA
d_call: NA
v_call: TRBV9
j_call: TRBJ2-3
cdr3_aa: CASSVVGGPTDTQYF
cdr3_nt: TGTGCCAGCAGCGTAGTCGGAGGGCCCACAGATACGCAGTATTTT

clone_size: few
d_call: TRBD2
v_call: TRBV18
j_call: TRBJ2-7
cdr3_aa: CASSQRNPGLQTYEQYF
cdr3_nt: TGTGCCAGCTCACAACGGAACCCGGGACTACAAACCTACGAGCAGTACTTC